A single sample gave rise to the 24 T cell receptor beta chains below, sequenced in a study of blood T cell repertoires in COVID-19. Sequenced by immunoSEQ multiplex PCR; TCRdb stores in-frame clones only, minus some. Among tens of thousands of clones listed, more than 85% were seen once. Sequencing input: PBMCs or T cells enriched from blood (not recorded which). The source is a woman aged 50 to 60 who had recovered from COVID-19.

V gene TRBV28 combines with J gene TRBJ2-2; D is possibly TRBD2 (6 bases). V dropped 11 bases and J dropped 4 bases, with 17 bases sitting between them. Germline assignment: CDR1 MDHEN and CDR2 SYDVKM. This CDR3 region has 14 residues. The CDR3: CAGGSLPSTGELFF. DNA of the CDR3: TGTGCCGGAGGGTCATTGCCGAGCACCGGGGAGCTGTTTTTT.

This chain links TRBV18 with TRBJ1-1, with D possibly being TRBD1 (5 bases). Germline V gives CDR1 KGHSH, CDR2 LQKENI. The germline V and J ends were trimmed by 5 bases and 7 bases, with 11 bases remaining between them. This CDR3 is 12 amino acids long. Here the CDR3 DNA reads TGTGCCAGCTCAGGCCAGGGCTATGAAGCTTTCTTT. Translated: CASSGQGYEAFF.

This chain connects TRBV10-3 to TRBJ1-4; a weak D match, TRBD1 (6 bases). CDR1 ENHRY and CDR2 SYGVKD come from the germline V gene. This CDR3 has 13 amino acids. V was pared by 7 bases and J by 8 bases, with 14 bases between. The CDR3 is CAINQGSHEKLFF. CDR3 DNA: TGTGCCATCAATCAGGGGAGCCACGAAAAACTGTTTTTT.

This rearrangement joins TRBV7-6 to TRBJ1-6; TRBD1 might be the D (6 bases). V lost 5 bases to trimming and J lost 10 bases, with 18 bases between them. There are 15 residues in the CDR3. Germline CDR1 is SGHVS and CDR2 is FNYEAQ. In DNA form, the CDR3 reads TGTGCCAGCAGCCCCAGACAGGATGCTAGCTCACCCCTCCACTTT. Amino acid sequence: CASSPRQDASSPLHF.

The V call is TRBV28, the J call TRBJ2-1; D is unclear. Trimming cost V 6 bases and J 4 bases, with 4 bases left between them. CDR1 and CDR2 from the germline V gene are MDHEN and SYDVKM. This CDR3 is 11 amino acids long. CDR3 loop: CASRRYNEQFF. CDR3 DNA sequence: TGTGCCAGCAGACGGTACAATGAGCAGTTCTTC.

The chain uses TRBV27 and TRBJ1-5, with a possible D match to TRBD1 (6 bases). The CDR3 contains 13 residues. Germline lookup yields CDR1 MNHEY and CDR2 SMNVEV (reference sequence). V gave up 4 bases and J gave up 6 bases, with 10 bases separating them. The CDR3 nucleotides read TGTGCCAGCAGTTGGGGGCCGGGTCAGCCCCAGCATTTT. It specifies CASSWGPGQPQHF.

The V gene is TRBV4-3, the J gene TRBJ1-1, with a weak D call TRBD1 (6 bases). V lost 0 bases to trimming and J lost 5 bases, with 25 bases between them. The CDR3 extends over 19 amino acids. The germline CDR1 and CDR2 sequences are LGHNA and YSLEER. CDR3 sequence: CASSQDPPGEGGRRTEAFF. CDR3 bases: TGCGCCAGCAGCCAAGACCCCCCCGGGGAGGGGGGACGAAGGACTGAAGCTTTCTTT.

The V gene is TRBV30, the J gene TRBJ1-4; maybe TRBD1 (5 bases). This CDR3 is built from 12 residues. Between the trimmed V and J ends, which lost 7 bases and 5 bases, there was a span of 11 bases. Germline CDR1 GTSNPN, CDR2 SVGIG (reference sequence). The CDR3 DNA sequence: TGTGCCTCGCATAGGGGAAATGAAAAACTGTTTTTT. It encodes CASHRGNEKLFF.

The V call is TRBV7-9, the J call TRBJ1-3, with D unresolved. The CDR3 totals 11 residues. CDR1 SEHNR and CDR2 FQNEAQ come from the germline V gene (reference sequence). V lost 6 bases, J lost 4 bases, and 4 bases lay in between. The CDR3 region has the DNA TGTGCCAGCAGTTCGGGAAACACCATATATTTT. It yields the protein CASSSGNTIYF.

V gene TRBV30 combines with J gene TRBJ1-2; 9 bases map to TRBD1. The CDR3 covers 14 residues. Per the germline V gene, CDR1 is GTSNPN and CDR2 is SVGIG (reference sequence). Trimming removed 4 bases from V and 5 bases from J; junction bases left unmatched: 8. The CDR3 DNA follows: TGTGCCTGGATTCTCGAGGACAGGGGATATGGCTACACCTTC. This translates into CAWILEDRGYGYTF.

As DNA, the CDR3 is TGTGCCAGCAGCCCGGGCCGACAGGGGGACACCGGGGAGCTGTTTTTT. It codes for CASSPGRQGDTGELFF. The chain has TRBV11-3 and TRBJ2-2, with 9 bases fitting TRBD1. CDR1 is SGHNT and CDR2 is YENEEA in the germline V gene. J lost 3 bases, V lost 5 bases, and 7 bases had no gene match. The CDR3 contains 16 residues. Variable domain in full (rest from reference TRBV11-3 and TRBJ2-2): EAGVVQSPRYKIIEKKQPVAFWCNPISGHNTLYWYLQNLGQGPELLIRYENEEAVDDSQLPKDRFSAERLKGVDSTLKIQPAELGDSAVYLCASSPGRQGDTGELFFGEGSRLTVL.

The chain carries TRBV21-1 and TRBJ1-1; the table calls TRBD1, which could not be checked here. TRBV21-1 is a pseudogene locus. This CDR3 region has 18 residues. The CDR3 protein is CASSKVEVIGQEFTEAFF. The DNA for the CDR3 is TGTGCCAGCAGCAAAGTGGAGGTAATCGGACAGGAGTTCACTGAAGCTTTCTTT.

Only a few counts were recorded for this clone. This sequence joins TRBV10-1 and TRBJ2-1; 7 nucleotides agree with TRBD2. This CDR3 is built from 14 residues. Per the germline V gene, CDR1 is WNHNN and CDR2 is SYGVQD (reference sequence). The V segment lost 3 bases and the J segment 9 bases; nucleotides outside the gene matches: 8. As DNA, the CDR3 is TGCGCCAGCAGTGACGGCGGGAGACGGGGTGAGCAGTTCTTC. It translates to CASSDGGRRGEQFF.

CDR3 in amino acids: CASSTWTGNELLNTEAFF. The CDR3 DNA reads TGTGCCAGCAGCACCTGGACAGGAAATGAACTCTTGAACACTGAAGCTTTCTTT. V and J are TRBV7-6 and TRBJ1-1; 7 bases align to TRBD1. This CDR3 is built from 18 residues. Per germline, CDR1 SGHVS and CDR2 FNYEAQ. The V gene end was trimmed by 5 bases and the J gene end by 0 bases; junction bases not matched to a gene: 15.

The genes are TRBV28 and TRBJ1-4, with a weak D call TRBD1 (5 bases). V dropped 3 bases and J dropped 7 bases, with 12 bases sitting between them. The CDR3 covers 14 residues. Germline-derived CDR1 and CDR2 are MDHEN and SYDVKM. The CDR3, as DNA: TGTGCCAGCAGTTTCCGACAGAAGAGTGAAAAACTGTTTTTT. It yields the protein CASSFRQKSEKLFF.

DNA of the CDR3: TGTGCCAGCAGCGGGGGACTAGCTTCCGGGGAGCTGTTTTTT. As protein: CASSGGLASGELFF. The chain joins TRBV9 to TRBJ2-2; 9 bases match TRBD2. With 3 bases clipped from V and 6 bases from J, the junction kept 3 bases outside the gene matches. CDR1 is SGDLS, CDR2 YYNGEE, per germline. The CDR3 has 14 residues. The full variable domain, in which reference TRBV9 and TRBJ2-2 provide the parts outside the CDR3, is DSGVTQTPKHLITATGQRVTLRCSPRSGDLSVYWYQQSLDQGLQFLIQYYNGEERAKGNILERFSAQQFPDLHSELNLSSLELGDSALYFCASSGGLASGELFFGEGSRLTVL.

This clone was recorded once. V usage is TRBV7-2 and J usage is TRBJ1-5; 11 bases fit TRBD1. CDR1 is SGHTA and CDR2 is FQGNSA in the germline V gene. The V and J ends lost 5 bases and 3 bases, in that order; junction bases with no gene match: 6. The CDR3 is 16 residues long. CDR3 sequence reads: CASSPGQGAFNQPQHF. In DNA, the CDR3 is TGTGCCAGCAGCCCAGGACAGGGGGCGTTCAATCAGCCCCAGCATTTT.

V usage is TRBV2 and J usage is TRBJ2-3, with a possible D match to TRBD2 (6 bases). The CDR3 runs 14 residues. CDR1 is SNHLY, CDR2 FYNNEI, per germline. V was clipped by 6 bases and J by 3 bases, with 13 bases between them. The CDR3 region is CASRGLDSTDTQYF. CDR3 coding DNA: TGTGCCAGCAGGGGACTGGATTCTACAGATACGCAGTATTTT.

The chain joins TRBV6-5 to TRBJ1-4, with D possibly being TRBD1 (6 bases). The CDR3 runs 12 residues. Trimming removed 6 bases at V and 7 bases at J, with 9 bases between. The germline CDR1 and CDR2 sequences are MNHEY and SVGAGI. CDR3 in DNA: TGTGCCAGCAGAGGCAGGGGTGAAAAACTGTTTTTT. It yields the protein CASRGRGEKLFF.

This clone appeared a single time. The rearrangement uses TRBV18 and TRBJ2-1, with D perhaps TRBD1 (6 bases). This CDR3 is 16 amino acids long. V lost 5 bases, J lost 2 bases, and 16 bases lay in between. Germline V CDR1 and CDR2: KGHSH, LQKENI. CDR3 protein: CASSFLQGSTYNEQFF. CDR3 sequence (DNA): TGTGCCAGCTCATTTCTTCAGGGGAGTACCTACAATGAGCAGTTCTTC.

The chain links TRBV6-5 to TRBJ1-6, with a tentative D call TRBD1 (6 bases). This CDR3 spans 14 amino acids. V gave up 1 base and J gave up 14 bases, with 15 bases separating them. The germline CDR1 and CDR2 sequences are MNHEY and SVGAGI. CDR3 DNA: TGTGCCAGCAGTTACTTACAGGGTGGTACAACCCTCCACTTT. This encodes CASSYLQGGTTLHF.

The chain couples TRBV7-2 to TRBJ1-2, with 9 bases fitting TRBD1. This CDR3 region has 16 residues. The germline CDR1 and CDR2 sequences are SGHTA and FQGNSA. J gave up 5 bases and V 4 bases, and 11 bases lay outside the gene matches. The CDR3 region has the DNA TGTGCCAGCAGCTCCACCGGGACAGGGAAGCTTTATGGCTACACCTTC. Translated, it gives CASSSTGTGKLYGYTF. The full variable domain, in which reference TRBV7-2 and TRBJ1-2 provide the parts outside the CDR3, is GAGVSQSPSNKVTEKGKDVELRCDPISGHTALYWYRQSLGQGLEFLIYFQGNSAPDKSGLPSDRFSAERTGGSVSTLTIQRTQQEDSAVYLCASSSTGTGKLYGYTFGSGTRLTVV.

The genes are TRBV19 and TRBJ2-2; 8 positions match TRBD1. This CDR3 is 14 amino acids long. Per germline, CDR1 LNHDA and CDR2 SQIVND (reference sequence). The trim removed 6 bases at V and 3 bases at J, leaving 3 bases unmatched. The CDR3 region has the DNA TGTGCCAGTAGCAGGGGGCCCTACACCGGGGAGCTGTTTTTT. It is translated as CASSRGPYTGELFF.

V gene TRBV4-1 combines with J gene TRBJ2-1; 7 bases fit TRBD2. With 4 bases clipped from V and 9 bases from J, the junction kept 9 bases outside the gene matches. Germline V gene data show CDR1 as MGHRA and CDR2 as YSYEKL. The CDR3 spans 14 residues. This CDR3 reads CASSPLGGVTEQFF. Here the CDR3 DNA reads TGCGCCAGCAGCCCCTTGGGGGGGGTTACTGAGCAGTTCTTC.